The source of this T cell receptor (beta chain) is a study of blood T cell repertoires in COVID-19. Looking at the study overall: COVID-19 samples from acute and convalescent phases originated in the United States, Italy and Spain.

The protocol was immunoSEQ multiplex PCR, while the TCRdb copy is restricted to in-frame clones and leaves out a portion. Of around 300,000 clones in the sample, about 85% are singletons; the top ten hold 3%. This CDR3 has 14 residues. V dropped 7 bases and J dropped 4; count of bases not matched to a gene: 5. Germline V CDR1 and CDR2: KGHDR, SFDVKD. Living in 24 US areas, the participants were between roughly 18 and 89 years of age. Categorization into cohorts depended on clinical history that participants reported. Among Cohort 3 donors, those recovered had two negative PCRs, clearance, or symptom resolution.

The rearrangement links TRBV24-1 to TRBJ1-3, with 8 bases lining up with TRBD1. This receptor was taken from a woman between 45 and 60 years old who had recovered from COVID-19. Source material: PBMCs or T cells enriched from blood (not recorded which). CDR3 sequence: CATSQGAGGNTIYF. The CDR3 DNA is TGTGCCACCAGCCAGGGGGCTGGGGGAAACACCATATATTTT.